A single sample gave rise to the 16 T cell receptor beta chains below, sequenced in a study of blood T cell repertoires in COVID-19. This table comes from immunoSEQ multiplex PCR, and its TCRdb copy is limited to in-frame clones, with some not included. The data contain 35,000 to 55,000 clones, more than 70% of them singletons. The sample comprised peripheral blood. All receptors derive from a woman in her 70s with acute or convalescent COVID-19.

This sequence joins TRBV6-5 and TRBJ2-1; 8 bases agree with TRBD2. J lost 12 bases, V lost 4 bases, and 17 bases had no gene match. This CDR3 has 16 residues. The V gene's germline CDR1 is MNHEY and CDR2 SVGAGI. CDR3 sequence: CASSSGRGSGSIAQFF. CDR3 sequence (DNA): TGTGCCAGCAGTTCAGGCCGGGGGAGCGGGAGTATTGCGCAGTTCTTC.

This rearrangement joins TRBV6-2 or TRBV6-3 to TRBJ2-5, with 12 bases aligning to TRBD2. The CDR3 covers 19 residues. Germline trimming cut 6 bases from V and 5 bases from J; bases unmatched to any gene: 19. From germline, CDR1 is MNHEY and CDR2 SVGEGT. CDR3 residues: CASSPPTRLAGARGETQYF. CDR3 bases: TGTGCCAGCAGCCCACCAACAAGACTAGCGGGAGCACGGGGGGAGACCCAGTACTTC.

Only a few counts were recorded for this clone. The chain uses TRBV18 and TRBJ1-2, with 8 bases matching TRBD1. The junction had 2 bases not matched to a gene; V was cut back by 4 bases and J by 4 bases. This CDR3 comprises 13 residues. In germline, CDR1 is KGHSH, CDR2 LQKENI. In DNA, the CDR3 is TGTGCCAGCTCACAGACAGGGGTCTATGGCTACACCTTC. It translates to CASSQTGVYGYTF. Variable domain in full (rest from reference TRBV18 and TRBJ1-2): NAGVMQNPRHLVRRRGQEARLRCSPMKGHSHVYWYRQLPEEGLKFMVYLQKENIIDESGMPKERFSAEFPKEGPSILRIQQVVRGDSAAYFCASSQTGVYGYTFGSGTRLTVV.

The chain couples TRBV11-2 to TRBJ2-3; D gene unclear. This CDR3 spans 15 amino acids. V was clipped by 2 bases and J by 0 bases, with 9 bases between them. Germline-derived CDR1 and CDR2 are SGHAT and FQNNGV. The CDR3 loop reads CASSLPIQSTDTQYF. The CDR3 nucleotides read TGTGCCAGCAGCTTACCAATCCAGAGCACAGATACGCAGTATTTT.

The chain combines TRBV5-1 with TRBJ2-1, with TRBD2 as a possible D gene (5 bases). Trimming shortened V by 0 bases and J by 6 bases, and 13 bases separated the two germline ends. CDR1 is SGHRS and CDR2 is YFSETQ in the germline V gene. The CDR3 runs 15 residues. The CDR3 coding sequence is TGCGCCAGCAGCTTGGCGGGTAGCGAGGGCAATGAGCAGTTCTTC. It translates to CASSLAGSEGNEQFF.

This sequence joins TRBV5-4 and TRBJ2-1; 9 bases agree with TRBD2. The V segment lost 0 bases and the J segment 6 bases; nucleotides outside the gene matches: 4. The germline gives CDR1 SGHNT, CDR2 YYREEE (reference sequence). This CDR3 is built from 15 residues. For the CDR3, the DNA is TGTGCCAGCAGCTTGGATCAGCGGGGGGTCAATGAGCAGTTCTTC. Protein: CASSLDQRGVNEQFF.

CDR3 sequence reads: CASSQEVSGRAHEQFF. CDR3 DNA: TGTGCCAGCAGCCAAGAGGTTAGCGGGAGGGCCCATGAGCAGTTCTTC. This chain connects TRBV3-1 (or the pseudogene TRBV3-2) to TRBJ2-1, with 11 positions matching TRBD2. V trimming: 0 bases; J trimming: 8 bases; junction bases outside the gene matches: 6. This CDR3 is built from 16 residues. Germline lookup yields CDR1 LGHDT and CDR2 YNNKEL (reference sequence).

The chain is built from TRBV28 and TRBJ2-1, with TRBD1 matching 7 bases. This CDR3 is built from 13 residues. V trimming: 5 bases; J trimming: 7 bases; junction bases outside the gene matches: 5. Germline assignment: CDR1 MDHEN and CDR2 SYDVKM. CDR3 loop: CASSRDRVNEQFF. The CDR3 DNA follows: TGTGCCAGCAGTCGGGACAGAGTGAATGAGCAGTTCTTC.

This clone was detected only a few times. The rearrangement links TRBV6-5 to TRBJ2-1; 10 bases line up with TRBD1. This CDR3 has 14 residues. V was clipped by 7 bases and J by 6 bases; unmatched bases: 6. Germline V CDR1 and CDR2: MNHEY, SVGAGI. DNA for the CDR3: TGTGCCAGCACAAAGGGACAGGGGTCCAATGAGCAGTTCTTC. Translating it yields CASTKGQGSNEQFF.

This clone was counted a few times. The V and J genes are TRBV28 and TRBJ1-2; no clear D. With 2 bases removed from V and 3 bases from J, the gap between germline ends came to 10 bases. Germline CDR1 is MDHEN and CDR2 is SYDVKM. CDR3 length: 14 amino acids. The CDR3 here is CASSLRGMDYGYTF. DNA of the CDR3: TGTGCCAGCAGTTTACGAGGGATGGACTATGGCTACACCTTC.

This clone has just a few counts. The chain is built from TRBV7-2 and TRBJ1-2, with D possibly being TRBD1 (5 bases). Germline CDR1 SGHTA, CDR2 FQGNSA. V was shortened by 5 bases and J by 6 bases, with 16 bases between the two germline ends. This CDR3 region has 14 residues. The CDR3 DNA is TGTGCCAGCAGCCAAAACCGAGGGGAGGATGGCTACACCTTC. It translates to CASSQNRGEDGYTF.

The chain is built from TRBV9 and TRBJ2-7, with 7 bases lining up with TRBD2. The germline V gene encodes CDR1 SGDLS and CDR2 YYNGEE. With 7 bases clipped from V and 2 bases from J, the junction kept 6 bases outside the gene matches. This CDR3 is built from 13 residues. The CDR3 DNA sequence: TGTGCCAGCTCCCCGGGGGGAGCCTACGAGCAGTACTTC. This encodes CASSPGGAYEQYF.

V is TRBV7-6 and J is TRBJ2-7, with 7 bases identical to TRBD1. V was clipped by 0 bases and J by 2 bases; unmatched bases: 4. Germline V lookup: CDR1 SGHVS, CDR2 FNYEAQ. CDR3 length equals 15 residues. The CDR3 is CASSLAPQGAYEQYF. The CDR3 region has the DNA TGTGCCAGCAGCTTAGCTCCTCAGGGGGCCTACGAGCAGTACTTC.

The chain links TRBV27 to TRBJ2-1; TRBD2 matches at 10 bases. Per the germline V gene, CDR1 is MNHEY and CDR2 is SMNVEV (reference sequence). The CDR3 is 15 amino acids. Unmatched junction bases numbered 4, after V lost 6 bases and J lost 2 bases. The CDR3 sequence: CASRPGLAAYNEQFF. The CDR3 bases are TGTGCCAGCAGACCTGGACTAGCGGCCTACAATGAGCAGTTCTTC.

The chain links TRBV29-1 to TRBJ2-1, with 9 bases matching TRBD2. The germline gives CDR1 SQVTM, CDR2 ANQGSEA. The V segment lost 8 bases and the J segment 2 bases; nucleotides outside the gene matches: 4. The CDR3 spans 13 residues. In nucleotides, the CDR3 is TGCAGCTCCAGCGGGAGGACCTACAATGAGCAGTTCTTC. Translated, it gives CSSSGRTYNEQFF.

This chain connects TRBV2 to TRBJ1-5, with D possibly being TRBD1 (5 bases). Trimming removed 3 bases from V and 7 bases from J, with 13 bases in between. CDR1 is SNHLY and CDR2 is FYNNEI in the germline V gene. The CDR3 covers 14 residues. The CDR3 reads CASSEGGFFQPQHF. In DNA form, the CDR3 reads TGTGCCAGCAGTGAGGGGGGGTTTTTCCAGCCCCAGCATTTT.